The rows below give T cell receptor beta chains drawn from one sample of a study of PD-1 blockade in classical Hodgkin lymphoma. Sequencing used immunoSEQ multiplex PCR; TCRdb keeps in-frame clones, though not all of them. In the table there are approximately 89,000 clones, roughly 88% of which are singletons. This material consisted of peripheral blood mononuclear cells (PBMCs), taken at baseline. The origin of the receptors is a human donor with classical Hodgkin lymphoma. The CDR3 runs from the conserved cysteine through the conserved F or W. The D gene is left open where the match is weak. The listing skips clone size in some rows; elsewhere it reads once, few, many or a size class.

TRBJ1-1 TRBD1 TRBV30 - TGTGCCTGGAGGCATGGAGACAGGGCGAACACTGAAGCTTTCTTT CAWRHGDRANTEAFF
TRBJ1-1 - TRBV6-5 - TGTGCCAGCAGCCGCCGCCGGGCCGCCCACACTGAAGCTTTCTTT CASSRRRAAHTEAFF
TRBJ2-6 - TRBV5-6 - TGTGCCAGCAGCGGTCGGGGAGCTGGGGCCAACGTCCTGACTTTC CASSGRGAGANVLTF
TRBJ2-7 - TRBV6-6 - TGTGCCAGCAGTCGAGACTACTCCGGCGAGCAGTACTTC CASSRDYSGEQYF
TRBJ2-1 - TRBV27 - TGTGCCAGCAGTATCCCAGGGGCCAATGAGCAGTTCTTC CASSIPGANEQFF
TRBJ2-3 TRBD2 TRBV5-5 few TGTGCCAGCACCTTAGCGGGAGGGCCCACAGATACGCAGTATTTT CASTLAGGPTDTQYF
TRBJ2-3 TRBD2 TRBV29-1 - TGCAGCTCCCTGGGCGGACTAGCGGGAACAGATACGCAGTATTTT CSSLGGLAGTDTQYF
TRBJ2-7 - TRBV5-6 - TGTGCCAGCAGCTTGGGCCACTACGAGCAGTACTTC CASSLGHYEQYF
TRBJ2-1 - TRBV7-2 - TGTGCCAGCAGCCGTCCCTACAATGAGCAGTTCTTC CASSRPYNEQFF
TRBJ2-1 TRBD1 TRBV4-1 - TGCGCCAGCAGCATCGGACAGGGGGTTAGGAATGAGCAGTTCTTC CASSIGQGVRNEQFF
TRBJ1-1 TRBD1 TRBV19 - TGTGCCAGTAGTGAACAGGGGTGGGCTGAAGCTTTCTTT CASSEQGWAEAFF
TRBJ1-4 - TRBV7-2 - TGTGCCAGCAGCTTATGGTCGGGCTCTAATGAAAAACTGTTTTTT CASSLWSGSNEKLFF
TRBJ1-4 TRBD1 TRBV7-6 - TGTGCCAGCAGCTCGCGGACAGGTCGGGCAACTAATGAAAAACTGTTTTTT CASSSRTGRATNEKLFF
TRBJ1-2 - TRBV7-2 - TGTGCCAGCAGCTTACGGACAGCGAGCTATGGCTACACCTTC CASSLRTASYGYTF
TRBJ2-2 TRBD2 TRBV7-6 - TGTGCCAGCAGGAGACTAGCGGGAGTAGCAGGGGAGCTGTTTTTT CASRRLAGVAGELFF
TRBJ1-4 TRBD1 TRBV7-9 - TGTGCCAGCAGCTTTGGCAGGGGGGAAGAAAAACTGTTTTTT CASSFGRGEEKLFF
TRBJ1-1 - TRBV6-5 - TGTGCCAGCGGACCGGGCACTGAAGCTTTCTTT CASGPGTEAFF
TRBJ1-5 TRBD1 TRBV10-3 few TGTGCCATCAGTGAGGGACAGGGAGATCAGCCCCAGCATTTT CAISEGQGDQPQHF
TRBJ2-5 - TRBV10-3 few TGTGCCATCAGTGAGTCCCCTAGAGGGGAGACCCAGTACTTC CAISESPRGETQYF
TRBJ2-7 TRBD1 TRBV5-1 - TGCGCCAGCAGATTAACAGGGGCCGAGCAGTACTTC CASRLTGAEQYF
TRBJ2-3 - TRBV7-9 - TGTGCCACCTCGGGGGCAGATACGCAGTATTTT CATSGADTQYF
TRBJ2-7 TRBD2 TRBV5-4 few TGTGCCAGCAGCCCCGCCCCGGGACTAGGCGGGCACGAGCAGTACTTC CASSPAPGLGGHEQYF
TRBJ2-3 TRBD1 TRBV4-2 once TGTGCCAGCAGCAGGACAGGGACCGGTACAGATACGCAGTATTTT CASSRTGTGTDTQYF
TRBJ1-5 - TRBV4-2 few TGTGCCAGCAGCCAAGAGGGGGCGTCAGAGAATCAGCCCCAGCATTTT CASSQEGASENQPQHF
TRBJ2-2 TRBD1 TRBV6-5 - TGTGCCAGCAGTCCCTCGACAGGGTCCGGGGAGCTGTTTTTT CASSPSTGSGELFF
TRBJ2-3 TRBD2 TRBV7-9 - TGTGCCAGCAGCTTATTAATCGGGAGGGCCCCAGATACGCAGTATTTT CASSLLIGRAPDTQYF
TRBJ2-7 - TRBV12-5 - TGTGCTAGTGGCCCCGGCGGGACGCCTTTGAAGCAGTACTTC CASGPGGTPLKQYF
TRBJ1-5 - TRBV19 - TGTGCCAGTAGCCCCTCGGGCGTCGGTGGCAATCAGCCCCAGCATTTT CASSPSGVGGNQPQHF
TRBJ2-2 - TRBV4-3 - TGCGCCAGCAGCCAAGAACCCCAGGTCACCGGGGAGCTGTTTTTT CASSQEPQVTGELFF
TRBJ1-2 TRBD1 TRBV9 - TGTGCCAGCAGCGTATATCCGGGACAGTCCTTTGGGGTCTATGACTACACCTTC CASSVYPGQSFGVYDYTF
TRBJ2-1 TRBD2 TRBV7-9 - TGTGCCAGCAGCTTAGGGGGGCTAGCGGGAATTTACAATGAGCAGTTCTTC CASSLGGLAGIYNEQFF
TRBJ2-1 TRBD2 TRBV4-1 once TGCGCCAGCAGCCAAGAGACAGCGGGACGTTCAGGTCTTGAGCAGTTCTTC CASSQETAGRSGLEQFF
TRBJ2-1 - TRBV28 - TGTGCCAGCAGTTTGGGGACTCCACAGTTCTTC CASSLGTPQFF
TRBJ2-3 TRBD2 TRBV6-1 - TGTGCCAGCAGAAGACTAGCGGGGGCAGATACGCAGTATTTT CASRRLAGADTQYF
TRBJ2-1 - TRBV5-4 - TGTGCCAGCAGCTTATGGGGTACCAATGAGCAGTTCTTC CASSLWGTNEQFF
TRBJ2-5 - TRBV28 - TGTGCCAGCAGTTTTTCTCTCCCAGGGTCTGGGGAGACCCAGTACTTC CASSFSLPGSGETQYF
TRBJ2-1 - TRBV12-5 - TGTGCTAGTGGTCAGGGCCTAGGGGCGAATGAGCAGTTCTTC CASGQGLGANEQFF
TRBJ1-5 - TRBV28 - TGTGCCAGCAGGGGGGACATTCTTCATTATAGCAATCAGCCCCAGCATTTT CASRGDILHYSNQPQHF
TRBJ2-3 TRBD2 TRBV18 - TGTGCCAGCTCACCTCTGAGCGGGGGGAGCACAGATACGCAGTATTTT CASSPLSGGSTDTQYF
TRBJ2-2 TRBD2 TRBV30 few TGTGCCTGGAGAGGGAGCGGGACGAACACCGGGGAGCTGTTTTTT CAWRGSGTNTGELFF
TRBJ2-5 - TRBV28 - TGTGCCACATCGGTCCCCACAGAGCAGTACTTC CATSVPTEQYF
TRBJ2-2 - TRBV11-2 - TGTGCCAGCAGCTCGGGACCTCTCGGGACCGGGGAGCTGTTTTTT CASSSGPLGTGELFF
TRBJ1-5 - TRBV15 - TGTGCCACCAGCAGAGCCGGGGGACAGCCCCAGCATTTT CATSRAGGQPQHF
TRBJ2-7 - TRBV19 once TGTGCCAGTAGTATGGGCCGGGGGACTTACCCCCCCGAGCAGTACTTC CASSMGRGTYPPEQYF
TRBJ2-7 TRBD1 TRBV15 once TGTGCCACCAGCAGAGATGGGTTTGGGACAGGGGGCCACGAGCAGTACTTC CATSRDGFGTGGHEQYF
TRBJ2-7 - TRBV5-4 - TGTGCCAGCAGCTCCGGCTACGAGCAGTACTTC CASSSGYEQYF
TRBJ1-3 - TRBV5-5 - TGTGCCAGCAGCTCCGGAGGACGGACCTCTGGAAACACCATATATTTT CASSSGGRTSGNTIYF
TRBJ1-2 - TRBV30 - TGTGCCTGGAGTGAAGGTGGAGTGGTGGGGGGCTACACCTTC CAWSEGGVVGGYTF
TRBJ1-4 - TRBV28 - TGTGCCAGCAGTTTTGTGGAGGGGATCCTTGAAAAACTGTTTTTT CASSFVEGILEKLFF
TRBJ1-5 TRBD1 TRBV10-3 - TGTGCCATCAGTGCGGACAGGGATCAGCCCCAGCATTTT CAISADRDQPQHF
TRBJ1-1 - TRBV7-3 few TGTGCCAGCAGCCAAGGGAGGGGGTATGGCACTGAAGCTTTCTTT CASSQGRGYGTEAFF
TRBJ1-5 - TRBV6-5 - TGTGCCAGCCATCCTGGGGCAGTCCCGAGTCAGCCCCAGCATTTT CASHPGAVPSQPQHF
TRBJ1-3 - TRBV2 medium-sized TGTGCCAGTTGCTTGACAGCGTCTGGAAACACCATATATTTT CASCLTASGNTIYF
TRBJ2-7 - TRBV10-3 - TGTGCCATCAGTGAGTCTCGAGGACAAGACTTGTTGGAGCAGTACTTC CAISESRGQDLLEQYF